These 28 T cell receptor beta chains originate from one sample sequenced in a study of human T cells and chemical hapten exposure. Using its own MiXCR run on the RACE reads, TCRdb lists one record per CDR3 protein. Among about 360,000 distinct CDR3 sequences listed, about 4.4% were seen once. Time point defined: patch test 1, 2 weeks after DPC sensitization. Indicated treatment: therapeutic diphenylcyclopropenone sensitization with weekly scalp DPC. The starting material was whole blood, obtained in connection with sensitization to the hapten diphenylcyclopropenone (DPC). These receptors all come from a woman aged 45-65 years with alopecia areata. Some clones in this sample may be carry-over from other donors' samples.

This clonotype was detected many times. This chain joins TRBV7-2 and TRBJ1-5, with D possibly matching TRBD1 (6 bases). The CDR3 loop spans 13 amino acids. The V end was cut by 5 bases, the J end by 11 bases, with 16 bases between. Germline V gene sequence: CDR1 SGHTA, CDR2 FQGNSA. The CDR3 DNA reads as TGTGCCAGCAGCCCCGGGGGCGGTGAGGCCCAGCATTTT. Translated, it gives CASSPGGGEAQHF.

This clonotype occurred many times. The chain carries TRBV7-9 and TRBJ2-6; D gene unclear. V lost 10 bases and J lost 0, with 4 bases in between. The CDR3 runs 12 residues. Germline V gene sequence: CDR1 SEHNR, CDR2 FQNEAQ (reference sequence). The chain's CDR3 is CAIVSGANVLTF. CDR3 bases: TGTGCCATCGTCTCTGGGGCCAACGTCCTGACTTTC. The whole variable domain, remainder taken from reference TRBV7-9 and TRBJ2-6, is DTGVSQNPRHKITKRGQNVTFRCDPISEHNRLYWYRQTLGQGPEFLTYFQNEAQLEKSRLLSDRFSAERPKGSFSTLEIQRTEQGDSAMYLCAIVSGANVLTFGAGSRLTVL.

This clonotype was detected ten times or more. The rearrangement uses TRBV2 and TRBJ2-5; perhaps D is TRBD1 or TRBD2 (5 bases each). Germline assignment: CDR1 SNHLY and CDR2 FYNNEI. The V and J ends lost 6 bases and 2 bases respectively, with 13 bases between them. The CDR3 is 14 residues long. CDR3 DNA: TGTGCCAGCAGATGGGACGGCCCACAAGAGACCCAGTACTTC. Amino acids: CASRWDGPQETQYF.

This clonotype was seen ten or more times. This chain uses TRBV27 with TRBJ2-2, with D unresolved. From germline, CDR1 is MNHEY and CDR2 SMNVEV (reference sequence). The CDR3 has 13 amino acids. V lost 2 bases and J lost 5, with 6 bases in between. The CDR3 DNA follows: TGTGCCAGCAGTTTAGGGCGGACCGGGGAGCTGTTTTTT. Protein product: CASSLGRTGELFF.

This clonotype has ten or more counts. The chain recombines TRBV20-1 with TRBJ1-1; TRBD1 matches 8 bases. CDR3 length: 12 residues. V shed 6 bases and J 5 bases; nucleotides not matched to a gene: 5. The germline V gene has CDR1 DFQATT and CDR2 SNEGSKA (reference sequence). CDR3: CSAPQGDTEAFF. In DNA, the CDR3 is TGCAGTGCACCACAGGGGGATACTGAAGCTTTCTTT.

The chain recombines TRBV7-8 with TRBJ2-1; 7 nucleotides match TRBD2. J was trimmed by 6 bases and V by 3 bases; bases with no gene match: 17. The germline V gene has CDR1 SGHVS and CDR2 FQNEAQ. CDR3 length: 18 amino acids. CDR3 sequence: CASSLVVRLAQRGNEQFF. The CDR3 DNA reads TGTGCCAGCAGCTTGGTTGTAAGACTAGCCCAAAGGGGCAATGAGCAGTTCTTC.

This clonotype was counted many times. This CDR3 is CASSLAFLGATDTQYF. The CDR3 nucleotides are TGCGCCAGCAGCTTGGCCTTCCTGGGGGCAACAGATACGCAGTATTTT. The chain employs TRBV5-1 and TRBJ2-3; D is possibly TRBD1 (6 bases). V was cut by 0 bases and J by 3 bases, with 14 bases left in between. Germline V lookup: CDR1 SGHRS, CDR2 YFSETQ. This CDR3 comprises 16 residues.

V gene TRBV5-1 combines with J gene TRBJ2-7; D is unclear. The CDR3 is 14 residues long. Germline V gene sequence: CDR1 SGHRS, CDR2 YFSETQ. V lost 4 bases and J lost 2, with 13 bases in between. CDR3 residues: CASSPTDRAYEQYF. The CDR3 DNA reads as TGCGCCAGCAGCCCGACCGACCGAGCCTACGAGCAGTACTTC.

This clonotype was recorded at least ten times. The CDR3 reads CASSLTSYTDTQYF. The CDR3 region has the DNA TGCGCCAGCAGTTTGACAAGCTACACAGATACGCAGTATTTT. V usage is TRBV5-1 and J usage is TRBJ2-3, with D hard to call. Trimming left V 5 bases short and J 2 bases short, with 12 bases between. This CDR3 spans 14 amino acids. Germline V CDR1 and CDR2: SGHRS, YFSETQ.

Ten or more counts support this clonotype. The chain carries TRBV10-3 and TRBJ2-6, with a possible D match to TRBD1 (6 bases). The CDR3 loop spans 18 amino acids. Germline CDR1 reads ENHRY; CDR2 reads SYGVKD. With 2 bases removed from V and 0 bases from J, the gap between germline ends came to 14 bases. CDR3 in amino acids: CAISEGGFGFSGANVLTF. Here the CDR3 DNA reads TGTGCCATCAGTGAGGGGGGCTTCGGCTTCTCTGGGGCCAACGTCCTGACTTTC.

This clonotype appeared a few times. The chain combines TRBV5-1 with TRBJ2-3; 9 bases fit TRBD2. V was clipped by 3 bases and J by 1 base; unmatched bases: 3. The CDR3 length is 15 residues. Germline values: CDR1 SGHRS, CDR2 YFSETQ. Written as DNA, the CDR3 is TGCGCCAGCAGCTCGTCTAGCGGGGGCACAGATACGCAGTATTTT. It specifies CASSSSSGGTDTQYF.

This clonotype was counted ten times or more. The chain joins TRBV20-1 to TRBJ2-3, with 9 bases aligning to TRBD2. The V gene's germline CDR1 is DFQATT and CDR2 SNEGSKA (reference sequence). The CDR3 is 15 amino acids. The V segment lost 4 bases and the J segment 3 bases; nucleotides outside the gene matches: 8. CDR3 protein: CSANVLAGRTDTQYF. The DNA of the CDR3 is TGCAGTGCTAACGTTCTAGCGGGACGAACAGATACGCAGTATTTT.

The chain combines TRBV27 with TRBJ2-3; D is perhaps TRBD2 (5 bases). Germline CDR1 reads MNHEY; CDR2 reads SMNVEV (reference sequence). The V end lost 0 bases, the J end lost 2 bases, and 9 bases lay between the germline ends. The CDR3 has 15 amino acids. The CDR3 DNA reads TGTGCCAGCAGTTTATCACCAGGACTCACAGATACGCAGTATTTT. This sequence encodes CASSLSPGLTDTQYF.

This clonotype was detected ten times or more. The gene calls are TRBV10-3 and TRBJ1-3; D remains unclear. Trimming stripped 0 bases from V and 1 base from J, with 7 bases between. The germline V gene has CDR1 ENHRY and CDR2 SYGVKD. The CDR3 has 15 amino acids. The CDR3 DNA is TGTGCCATCAGTGAGTCGGGGAGGTCTGGAAACACCATATATTTT. As protein: CAISESGRSGNTIYF.

This clonotype occurred many times. This chain uses TRBV6-6 with TRBJ2-2; 12 bases fit TRBD1. The junction had 5 bases not matched to a gene; V was cut back by 8 bases and J by 4 bases. The CDR3 spans 15 residues. Germline-derived CDR1 and CDR2 are MNHNY and SVGAGI (reference sequence). CDR3: CASRGQGASTGELFF. Written as DNA, the CDR3 is TGTGCCAGCCGGGGACAGGGGGCAAGCACCGGGGAGCTGTTTTTT.

Ten or more counts support this clonotype. The rearrangement uses TRBV29-1 and TRBJ2-5; a weak D match, TRBD1 (6 bases). Germline-derived CDR1 and CDR2 are SQVTM and ANQGSEA. The CDR3 consists of 12 residues. Trimming stripped 6 bases from V and 3 bases from J, with 11 bases between. CDR3 residues: CSVTPGEETQYF. The CDR3 DNA sequence: TGCAGCGTGACACCAGGGGAAGAGACCCAGTACTTC.

The table lists this clonotype with many counts. This chain connects TRBV7-6 to TRBJ1-1; D call uncertain. CDR1 SGHVS and CDR2 FNYEAQ come from the germline V gene. The CDR3 sequence is 13 residues long. The V gene lost 0 bases and the J gene lost 7 bases, with 9 bases spanning the gap. The CDR3 protein is CASSLAGGYEAFF. In DNA form, the CDR3 reads TGTGCCAGCAGCTTAGCAGGCGGATATGAAGCTTTCTTT.

This clonotype was detected a few times. The rearrangement links TRBV28 to TRBJ2-1; D is perhaps TRBD2 (5 bases). This CDR3 has 14 residues. Trimming left V 5 bases short and J 4 bases short, with 12 bases between. Germline values: CDR1 MDHEN, CDR2 SYDVKM. CDR3 sequence: CASSTRPPYNEQFF. The CDR3 bases are TGTGCCAGCAGTACTAGGCCCCCTTACAATGAGCAGTTCTTC.

Many counts were recorded for this clonotype. The chain couples TRBV5-8 to TRBJ1-2; D unclear. The germline CDR1 and CDR2 sequences are SGHTS and YDEGEE. There are 13 residues in the CDR3. Trimming cost V 2 bases and J 1 base, with 6 bases left between them. The CDR3 coding sequence is TGTGCCAGCAGCTTCAGGAATAACTATGGCTACACCTTC. It codes for CASSFRNNYGYTF. Based on the CDR3 plus reference TRBV5-8 and TRBJ1-2, the full variable domain is EAGVTQSPTHLIKTRGQQATLRCSPISGHTSVYWYQQALGLGLQFLLWYDEGEERNRGNFPPRFSGRQFPNYSSELNVNALELEDSALYLCASSFRNNYGYTFGSGTRLTVV.

This clonotype was observed a few times. The chain combines TRBV29-1 with TRBJ1-1; tentatively, D is TRBD1 (6 bases). CDR1 and CDR2 from the germline V gene are SQVTM and ANQGSEA. V shed 3 bases and J shed 11 bases, with 13 bases lying between them. This CDR3 spans 11 amino acids. The CDR3 nucleotides read TGCAGCGTTGACAACAGGGATTCTGCTTTCTTT. Residues: CSVDNRDSAFF.

This clonotype was seen many times. This sequence joins TRBV5-6 and TRBJ1-5; D possibly corresponds to TRBD1 (5 bases). The V gene's germline CDR1 is SGHDT and CDR2 YYEEEE. The V gene lost 1 base and the J gene lost 0 bases, with 11 bases spanning the gap. The CDR3 runs 16 residues. The CDR3 bases are TGTGCCAGCAGCTTGAATCGCGGGACTAGCAATCAGCCCCAGCATTTT. Residues: CASSLNRGTSNQPQHF.

The rearrangement joins TRBV3-1 to TRBJ2-5; 8 bases agree with TRBD2. This CDR3 has 15 residues. The V gene end was trimmed by 4 bases and the J gene end by 5 bases; junction bases not matched to a gene: 9. The germline V gene has CDR1 LGHDT and CDR2 YNNKEL (reference sequence). CDR3 coding DNA: TGTGCCAGCAGCCTCGGCTGGCGGGGGGTGGAGACCCAGTACTTC. Amino acid sequence: CASSLGWRGVETQYF.

This clonotype was observed a few times. The rearrangement links TRBV29-1 to TRBJ2-5; D remains ambiguous. Germline V CDR1 and CDR2: SQVTM, ANQGSEA. The CDR3 totals 13 residues. Between the trimmed V and J ends, which lost 5 bases and 1 base, there was a span of 11 bases. CDR3 in amino acids: CSVRAIFQETQYF. CDR3 DNA sequence: TGCAGCGTTAGAGCGATTTTCCAAGAGACCCAGTACTTC.

Only a few counts were recorded for this clonotype. The chain has TRBV3-1 and TRBJ1-2, with D unresolved. CDR3 length: 14 amino acids. From germline, CDR1 is LGHDT and CDR2 YNNKEL (reference sequence). V was shortened by 4 bases and J by 5 bases, with 14 bases between the two germline ends. The CDR3 loop is CASSPYPGEYGYTF. CDR3 DNA sequence: TGTGCCAGCAGCCCCTACCCCGGAGAGTATGGCTACACCTTC.

This sequence joins TRBV13 and TRBJ2-5; 9 bases fit TRBD2. The CDR3 is 16 residues long. V was pared by 5 bases and J by 4 bases, with 11 bases of the junction left unmatched. CDR1 and CDR2 from the germline V gene are PRHDT and FYEKMQ (reference sequence). The DNA of the CDR3 is TGTGCCAGCAGCGCCCGAGGAGCGGGGGGCCCAGAGACCCAGTACTTC. It translates to CASSARGAGGPETQYF.

This clonotype was seen at least ten times. The chain couples TRBV27 to TRBJ1-5, with D maybe TRBD1 (6 bases). Trimming took off 8 bases at V and 2 bases at J, with 13 bases between the two ends. Per germline, CDR1 MNHEY and CDR2 SMNVEV (reference sequence). The CDR3 covers 14 residues. The CDR3 DNA reads as TGTGCCAGCCTCCACTACAGGGGCAATCAGCCCCAGCATTTT. Protein product: CASLHYRGNQPQHF.

V gene TRBV11-2 combines with J gene TRBJ2-3; D not resolved. Trimming shortened V by 1 base and J by 2 bases, and 10 bases separated the two germline ends. CDR3 size: 15 residues. Germline CDR1 is SGHAT and CDR2 is FQNNGV. In DNA form, the CDR3 reads TGTGCCAGCAGCTTAGGTCTCACGGACACAGATACGCAGTATTTT. Encoded protein: CASSLGLTDTDTQYF.

This rearrangement joins TRBV18 to TRBJ1-6; D possibly corresponds to TRBD1 (5 bases). V lost 5 bases, J lost 11 bases, and 22 bases lay in between. The germline CDR1 and CDR2 sequences are KGHSH and LQKENI. CDR3 length: 16 residues. The CDR3 coding sequence is TGTGCCAGCTCAACCGGGGAGGGGCAGAGAGGGCCACCCCTCCACTTT. Amino acids: CASSTGEGQRGPPLHF.